This T cell receptor beta chain was recovered during a study of CD8 T cells in ankylosing spondylitis. TCRdb analysed the 5' RACE reads with MiXCR anew, one entry per CDR3 protein. The sample consists of 30,000 to 40,000 distinct CDR3 sequences, over 2.5% of them appearing once. This clonotype qualifies as medium-sized. The germline CDR1 and CDR2 sequences are SGDLS and YYNGEE. Trimming shortened V by 0 bases and J by 3 bases, and 9 bases separated the two germline ends. CDR3 length: 14 residues. Sample: blood, either unsorted or a sorted T cell fraction (not recorded which). The origin of this receptor is a male donor with ankylosing spondylitis or in good health (not recorded which). V gene TRBV9 combines with J gene TRBJ2-5; TRBD1 is a possible D gene (5 bases). CDR3 sequence reads: CASSVGGTKETQYF. Here the CDR3 DNA reads TGTGCCAGCAGCGTAGGGGGCACAAAAGAGACCCAGTACTTC.